Presented here are 10 T cell receptor beta chains from one specimen sequenced in a study of OX40 agonist ivuxolimab in advanced cancers. Clones were read by immunoSEQ multiplex PCR, and TCRdb kept only the in-frame ones, dropping some. The sample gives around 18,000 clones, 65% to 90% of which show up once; roughly 12% is in the top ten. This sample comprised CD4+ or CD8+ T cells sorted from blood, obtained in a trial of the OX40 agonist ivuxolimab. The receptors were gathered from an adult with an advanced solid tumor such as melanoma, head and neck, liver or kidney cancer.

V is TRBV2 and J is TRBJ2-7; perhaps TRBD1 as D (7 bases). CDR3 length: 12 amino acids. Germline V gene data show CDR1 as SNHLY and CDR2 as FYNNEI. V was shortened by 4 bases and J by 6 bases, with 10 bases between the two germline ends. The CDR3 loop is CASSVQGGEQYF. The DNA for the CDR3 is TGTGCCAGCAGTGTTCAGGGGGGCGAGCAGTACTTC.

Only one count was recorded for this clone. This chain connects TRBV30 to TRBJ2-7; 10 positions match TRBD1. V lost 7 bases and J lost 1; bases outside the gene matches: 4. CDR1 GTSNPN and CDR2 SVGIG come from the germline V gene (reference sequence). The CDR3 extends over 13 amino acids. CDR3 sequence reads: CASDRGGSYEQYF. CDR3 nucleotide sequence: TGTGCCTCGGACAGGGGGGGATCCTACGAGCAGTACTTC.

This chain joins TRBV5-4 and TRBJ1-4; TRBD1 matches 7 bases. J gave up 8 bases and V 5 bases, and 9 bases lay outside the gene matches. Germline V gene lookup returns CDR1 SGHNT and CDR2 YYREEE (reference sequence). This CDR3 contains 14 residues. The CDR3 DNA sequence: TGTGCCAGCAGTAATCGACAGGGTGAAGAAAAACTGTTTTTT. This codes for CASSNRQGEEKLFF.

The V call is TRBV10-1, the J call TRBJ2-7; 12 nucleotides line up with TRBD2. J lost 4 bases, V lost 5 bases, and 12 bases had no gene match. There are 17 residues in the CDR3. Per the germline V gene, CDR1 is WNHNN and CDR2 is SYGVQD (reference sequence). As DNA, the CDR3 is TGCGCCAGCAGTTACCCCGGGACTAGCGGGCCCGGATACGAGCAGTACTTC. Protein product: CASSYPGTSGPGYEQYF.

This chain links TRBV2 with TRBJ2-5, with D possibly being TRBD1 or TRBD2 (5 bases each). Trimming took off 3 bases at V and 4 bases at J, with 15 bases between the two ends. The CDR3 totals 15 residues. Germline V gene data show CDR1 as SNHLY and CDR2 as FYNNEI. This CDR3 is CASSDTGLPRETQYF. The CDR3 coding sequence is TGTGCCAGCAGTGATACAGGACTCCCCAGAGAGACCCAGTACTTC. The whole variable domain, remainder taken from reference TRBV2 and TRBJ2-5, is EPEVTQTPSHQVTQMGQEVILRCVPISNHLYFYWYRQILGQKVEFLVSFYNNEISEKSEIFDDQFSVERPDGSNFTLKIRSTKLEDSAMYFCASSDTGLPRETQYFGPGTRLLVL.

The J gene is TRBJ1-1, the V gene TRBV2; TRBD1 might be the D (5 bases). CDR1 is SNHLY, CDR2 FYNNEI, per germline. Trimming removed 10 bases from V and 14 bases from J, with 32 bases in between. CDR3 length: 15 amino acids. The CDR3 coding sequence is TGTGCCACGACGCAGGTTGACACCGGGACCTCTAGTAAATTCTTT. Protein sequence: CATTQVDTGTSSKFF.

The chain combines TRBV6-5 with TRBJ1-1, with 7 bases aligning to TRBD1. The CDR3 covers 15 residues. The V gene's germline CDR1 is MNHEY and CDR2 SVGAGI. V dropped 6 bases and J dropped 0; count of bases not matched to a gene: 7. The CDR3 loop reads CASRRQGSMNTEAFF. As DNA, the CDR3 is TGTGCCAGCAGACGACAGGGTAGTATGAACACTGAAGCTTTCTTT.

V usage is TRBV5-5 and J usage is TRBJ1-1; maybe TRBD1 (5 bases). Trimming cost V 0 bases and J 6 bases, with 9 bases left between them. The CDR3 has 13 amino acids. Germline assignment: CDR1 SGHKS and CDR2 YYEKEE (reference sequence). CDR3 nucleotide sequence: TGTGCCAGCAGCTTGGAGGGGCCGTCTGAAGCTTTCTTT. It codes for CASSLEGPSEAFF.

V is TRBV6-5 and J is TRBJ2-1; possible D gene TRBD1, 6 bases. Trimming cost V 4 bases and J 7 bases, with 20 bases left between them. Germline V lookup: CDR1 MNHEY, CDR2 SVGAGI. The CDR3 has 16 residues. The DNA for the CDR3 is TGTGCCAGCAGTTTCGCGTTCGTCTCAGGGGTAAATGAGCAGTTCTTC. Encoded protein: CASSFAFVSGVNEQFF.

This chain uses TRBV7-2 with TRBJ1-2, with 8 bases lining up with TRBD1. V dropped 3 bases and J dropped 13; count of bases not matched to a gene: 13. The germline V gene has CDR1 SGHTA and CDR2 FQGNSA. The CDR3 has 14 amino acids. CDR3 sequence: CASSFSPGQVQATF. The CDR3 DNA sequence: TGTGCCAGCAGCTTTTCTCCGGGACAGGTTCAGGCCACCTTC.